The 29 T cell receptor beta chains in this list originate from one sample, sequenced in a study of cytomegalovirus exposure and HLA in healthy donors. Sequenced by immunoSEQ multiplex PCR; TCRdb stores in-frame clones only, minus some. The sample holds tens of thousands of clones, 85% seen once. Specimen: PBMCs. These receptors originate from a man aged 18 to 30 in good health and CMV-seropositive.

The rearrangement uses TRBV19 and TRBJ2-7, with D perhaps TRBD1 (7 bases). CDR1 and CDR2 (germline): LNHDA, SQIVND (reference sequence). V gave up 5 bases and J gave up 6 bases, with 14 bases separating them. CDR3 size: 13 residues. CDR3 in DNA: TGTGCCAGTAGTTTTAACAGGGGAGGCGAGCAGTACGTC. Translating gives CASSFNRGGEQYV.

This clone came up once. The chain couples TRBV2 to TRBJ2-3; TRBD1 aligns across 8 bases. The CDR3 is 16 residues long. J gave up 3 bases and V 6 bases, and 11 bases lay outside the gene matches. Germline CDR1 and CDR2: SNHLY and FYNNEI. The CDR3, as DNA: TGTGCCAGCAGGGCAAGGACAGGGACTCTAACAGATACGCAGTATTTT. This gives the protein CASRARTGTLTDTQYF.

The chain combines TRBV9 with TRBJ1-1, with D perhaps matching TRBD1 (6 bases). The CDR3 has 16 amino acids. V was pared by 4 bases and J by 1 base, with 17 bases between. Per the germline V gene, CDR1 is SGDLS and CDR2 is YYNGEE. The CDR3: CASSPPLARGNTEAFF. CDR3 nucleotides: TGTGCCAGCAGCCCACCCTTGGCCAGGGGGAACACTGAAGCTTTCTTT.

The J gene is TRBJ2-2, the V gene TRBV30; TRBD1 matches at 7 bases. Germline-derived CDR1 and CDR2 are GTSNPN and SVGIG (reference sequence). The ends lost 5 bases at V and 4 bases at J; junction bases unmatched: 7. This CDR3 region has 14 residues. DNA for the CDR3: TGTGCCTGGTCACGACAGGGCGGCACCGGGGAGCTGTTTTTT. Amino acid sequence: CAWSRQGGTGELFF.

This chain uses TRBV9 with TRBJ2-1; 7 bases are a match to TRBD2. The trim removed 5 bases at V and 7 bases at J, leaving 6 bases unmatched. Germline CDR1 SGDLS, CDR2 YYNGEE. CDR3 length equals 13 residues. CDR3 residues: CASSDWGGNEQFF. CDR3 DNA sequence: TGTGCCAGCAGTGATTGGGGAGGGAATGAGCAGTTCTTC.

Here the CDR3 DNA reads TGTGCCAGCAGCTTAGAAACAGGGGGTCTCTACAATGAGCAGTTCTTC. As protein: CASSLETGGLYNEQFF. This rearrangement joins TRBV11-3 to TRBJ2-1; 8 bases are shared with TRBD1. V trimming: 0 bases; J trimming: 3 bases; junction bases outside the gene matches: 4. The CDR3 loop spans 16 amino acids. Germline values: CDR1 SGHNT, CDR2 YENEEA. Variable domain in full (rest from reference TRBV11-3 and TRBJ2-1): EAGVVQSPRYKIIEKKQPVAFWCNPISGHNTLYWYLQNLGQGPELLIRYENEEAVDDSQLPKDRFSAERLKGVDSTLKIQPAELGDSAVYLCASSLETGGLYNEQFFGPGTRLTVL.

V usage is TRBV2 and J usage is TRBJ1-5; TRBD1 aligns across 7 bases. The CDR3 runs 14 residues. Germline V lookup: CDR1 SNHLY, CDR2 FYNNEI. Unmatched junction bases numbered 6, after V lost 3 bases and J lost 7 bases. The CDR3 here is CASSEVQGGQPQHF. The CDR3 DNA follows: TGTGCCAGCAGTGAGGTGCAGGGGGGCCAGCCCCAGCATTTT.

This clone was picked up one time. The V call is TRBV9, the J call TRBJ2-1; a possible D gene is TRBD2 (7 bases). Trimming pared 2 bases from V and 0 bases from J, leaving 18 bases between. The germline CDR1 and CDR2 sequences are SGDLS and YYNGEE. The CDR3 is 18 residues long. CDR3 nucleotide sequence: TGTGCCAGCAGCGTGGGAGGGGGTCCCGTAACCTCCTACAATGAGCAGTTCTTC. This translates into CASSVGGGPVTSYNEQFF. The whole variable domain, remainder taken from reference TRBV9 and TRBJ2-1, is DSGVTQTPKHLITATGQRVTLRCSPRSGDLSVYWYQQSLDQGLQFLIQYYNGEERAKGNILERFSAQQFPDLHSELNLSSLELGDSALYFCASSVGGGPVTSYNEQFFGPGTRLTVL.

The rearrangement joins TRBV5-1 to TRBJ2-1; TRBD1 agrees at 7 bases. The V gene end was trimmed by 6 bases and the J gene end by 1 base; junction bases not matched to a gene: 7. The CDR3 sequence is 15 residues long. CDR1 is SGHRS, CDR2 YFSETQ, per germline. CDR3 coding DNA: TGCGCCAGCACCCCGGGACAGTTATCCTACAATGAGCAGTTCTTC. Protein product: CASTPGQLSYNEQFF.

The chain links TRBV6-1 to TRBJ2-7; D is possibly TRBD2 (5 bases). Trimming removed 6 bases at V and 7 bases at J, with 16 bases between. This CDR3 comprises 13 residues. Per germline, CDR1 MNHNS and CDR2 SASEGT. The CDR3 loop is CASRKDWASEQYF. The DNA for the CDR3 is TGTGCCAGCAGGAAGGACTGGGCGAGTGAGCAGTACTTC.

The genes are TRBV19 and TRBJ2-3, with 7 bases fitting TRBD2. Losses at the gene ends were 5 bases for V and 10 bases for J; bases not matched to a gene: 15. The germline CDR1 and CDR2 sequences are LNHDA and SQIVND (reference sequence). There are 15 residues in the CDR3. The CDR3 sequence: CASSWGLTILGPQYF. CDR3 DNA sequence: TGTGCCAGTAGTTGGGGACTAACTATATTGGGACCGCAGTATTTT.

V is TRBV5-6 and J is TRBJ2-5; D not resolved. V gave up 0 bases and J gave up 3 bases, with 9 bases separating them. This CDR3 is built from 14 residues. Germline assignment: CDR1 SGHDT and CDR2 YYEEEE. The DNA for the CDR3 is TGTGCCAGCAGCTTGGCGGCTGGAGAAGAGACCCAGTACTTC. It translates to CASSLAAGEETQYF.

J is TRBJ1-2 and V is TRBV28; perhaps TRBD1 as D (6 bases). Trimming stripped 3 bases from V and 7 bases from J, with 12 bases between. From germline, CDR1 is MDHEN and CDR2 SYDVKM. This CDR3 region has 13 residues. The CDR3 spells CASSFSQGFGYTF. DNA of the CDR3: TGTGCCAGCAGTTTTTCACAGGGTTTTGGCTACACCTTC.

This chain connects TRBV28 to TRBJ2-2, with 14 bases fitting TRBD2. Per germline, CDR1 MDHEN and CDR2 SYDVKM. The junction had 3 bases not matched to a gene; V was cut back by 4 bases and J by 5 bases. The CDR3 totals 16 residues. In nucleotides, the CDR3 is TGTGCCAGCAGTTCGGGACTAGCGGGAGTAACCGGGGAGCTGTTTTTT. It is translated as CASSSGLAGVTGELFF.

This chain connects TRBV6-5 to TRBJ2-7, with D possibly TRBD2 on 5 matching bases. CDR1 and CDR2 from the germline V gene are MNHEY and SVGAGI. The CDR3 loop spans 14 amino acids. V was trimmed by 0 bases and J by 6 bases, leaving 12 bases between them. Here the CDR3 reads CASSYSISGFEQYF. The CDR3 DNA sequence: TGTGCCAGCAGTTACTCGATATCGGGGTTCGAGCAGTACTTC.

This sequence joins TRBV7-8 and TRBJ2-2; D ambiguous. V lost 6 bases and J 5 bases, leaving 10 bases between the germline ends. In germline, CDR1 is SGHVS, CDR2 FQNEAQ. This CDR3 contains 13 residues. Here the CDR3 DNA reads TGTGCCAGCAGTCTTCTTCTAACCGGGGAGCTGTTTTTT. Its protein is CASSLLLTGELFF.

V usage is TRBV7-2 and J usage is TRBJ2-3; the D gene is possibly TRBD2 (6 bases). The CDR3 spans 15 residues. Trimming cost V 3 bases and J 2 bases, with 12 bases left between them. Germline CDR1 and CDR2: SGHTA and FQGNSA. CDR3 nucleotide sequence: TGTGCCAGCAGCTTGGCGGGACCTCCCACAGATACGCAGTATTTT. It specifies CASSLAGPPTDTQYF.

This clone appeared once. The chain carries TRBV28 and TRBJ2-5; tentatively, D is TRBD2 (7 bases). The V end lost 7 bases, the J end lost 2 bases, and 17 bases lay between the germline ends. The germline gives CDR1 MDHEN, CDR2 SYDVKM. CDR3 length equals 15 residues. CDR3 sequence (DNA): TGTGCCAGCAAAGGGGGAGGGGACTTTCAAGAGACCCAGTACTTC. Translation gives CASKGGGDFQETQYF.

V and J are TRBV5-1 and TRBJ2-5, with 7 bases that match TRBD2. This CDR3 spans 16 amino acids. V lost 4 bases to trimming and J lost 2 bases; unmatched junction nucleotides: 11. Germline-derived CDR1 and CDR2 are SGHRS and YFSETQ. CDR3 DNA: TGCGCCAGCAGCCGGAGGGCGGGGGACTTTCAAGAGACCCAGTACTTC. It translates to CASSRRAGDFQETQYF.

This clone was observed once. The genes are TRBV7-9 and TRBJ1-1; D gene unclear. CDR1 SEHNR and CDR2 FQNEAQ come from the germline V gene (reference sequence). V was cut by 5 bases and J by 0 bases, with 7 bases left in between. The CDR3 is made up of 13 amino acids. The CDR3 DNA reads TGTGCCAGCAGCCTCACAGTGAACACTGAAGCTTTCTTT. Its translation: CASSLTVNTEAFF.

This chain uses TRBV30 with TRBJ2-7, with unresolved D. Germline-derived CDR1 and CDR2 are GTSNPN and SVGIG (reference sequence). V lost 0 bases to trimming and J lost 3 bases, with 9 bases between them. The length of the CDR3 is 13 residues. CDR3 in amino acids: CAWSVTSYYEQYF. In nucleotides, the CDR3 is TGTGCCTGGAGTGTAACGAGTTACTACGAGCAGTACTTC.

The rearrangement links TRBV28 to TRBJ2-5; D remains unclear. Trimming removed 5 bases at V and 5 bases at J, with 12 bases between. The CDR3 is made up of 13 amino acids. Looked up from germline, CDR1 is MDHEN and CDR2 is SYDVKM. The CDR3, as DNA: TGTGCCAGCAGTGCGGCGTTTGGGGAGACCCAGTACTTC. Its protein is CASSAAFGETQYF. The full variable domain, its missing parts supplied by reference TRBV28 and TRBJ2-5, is DVKVTQSSRYLVKRTGEKVFLECVQDMDHENMFWYRQDPGLGLRLIYFSYDVKMKEKGDIPEGYSVSREKKERFSLILESASTNQTSMYLCASSAAFGETQYFGPGTRLLVL.

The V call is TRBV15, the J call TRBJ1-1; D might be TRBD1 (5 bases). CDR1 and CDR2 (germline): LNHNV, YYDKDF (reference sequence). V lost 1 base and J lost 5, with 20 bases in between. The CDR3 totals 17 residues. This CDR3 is CATSRAVGGGGSTEAFF. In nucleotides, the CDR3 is TGTGCCACCAGCAGAGCGGTTGGGGGAGGAGGAAGTACTGAAGCTTTCTTT.

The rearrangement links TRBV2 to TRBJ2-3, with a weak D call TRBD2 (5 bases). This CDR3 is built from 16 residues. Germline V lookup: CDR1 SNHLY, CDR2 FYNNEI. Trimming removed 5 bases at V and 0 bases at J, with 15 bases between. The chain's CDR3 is CASSFSGGPSTDTQYF. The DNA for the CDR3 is TGTGCCAGCAGTTTCTCCGGAGGCCCAAGCACAGATACGCAGTATTTT.

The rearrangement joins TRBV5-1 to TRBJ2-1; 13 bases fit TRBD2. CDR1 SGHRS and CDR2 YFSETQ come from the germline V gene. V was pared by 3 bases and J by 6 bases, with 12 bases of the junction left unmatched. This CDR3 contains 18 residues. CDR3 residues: CASSSPGLAGTLANEQFF. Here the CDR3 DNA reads TGCGCCAGCAGCTCGCCGGGACTAGCGGGAACGCTAGCCAATGAGCAGTTCTTC.

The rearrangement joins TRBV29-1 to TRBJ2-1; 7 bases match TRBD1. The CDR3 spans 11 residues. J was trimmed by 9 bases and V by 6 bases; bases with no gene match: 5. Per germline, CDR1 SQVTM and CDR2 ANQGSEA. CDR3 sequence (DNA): TGCAGCGTGTACAGGGGCTCTGAGCAGTTCTTC. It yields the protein CSVYRGSEQFF.

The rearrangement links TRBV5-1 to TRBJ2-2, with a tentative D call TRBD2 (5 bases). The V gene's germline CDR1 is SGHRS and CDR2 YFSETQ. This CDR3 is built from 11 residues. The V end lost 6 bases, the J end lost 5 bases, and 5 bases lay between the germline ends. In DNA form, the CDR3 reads TGCGCCAGCACGGGGACCGGGGAGCTGTTTTTT. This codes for CASTGTGELFF.

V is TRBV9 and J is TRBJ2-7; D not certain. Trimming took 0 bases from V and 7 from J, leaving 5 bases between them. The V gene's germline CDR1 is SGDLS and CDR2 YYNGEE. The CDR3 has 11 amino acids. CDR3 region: CASSVEGEQYV. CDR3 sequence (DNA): TGTGCCAGCAGCGTAGAGGGAGAGCAGTACGTC.

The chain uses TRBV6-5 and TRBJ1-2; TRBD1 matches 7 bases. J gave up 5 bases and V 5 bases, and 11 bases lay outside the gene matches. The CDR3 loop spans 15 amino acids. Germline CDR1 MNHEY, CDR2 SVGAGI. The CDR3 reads CASSKQGPLNYGYTF. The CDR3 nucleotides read TGTGCCAGCAGTAAACAGGGGCCCCTCAATTATGGCTACACCTTC.